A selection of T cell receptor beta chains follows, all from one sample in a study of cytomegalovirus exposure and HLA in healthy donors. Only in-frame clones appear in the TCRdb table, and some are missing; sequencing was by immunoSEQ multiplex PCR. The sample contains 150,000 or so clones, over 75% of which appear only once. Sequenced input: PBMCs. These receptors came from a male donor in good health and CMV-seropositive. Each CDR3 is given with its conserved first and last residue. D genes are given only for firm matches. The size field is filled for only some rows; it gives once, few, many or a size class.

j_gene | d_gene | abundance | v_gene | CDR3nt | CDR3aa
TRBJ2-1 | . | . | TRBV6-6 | TGTGCCACCTTGAAGGGCGGGGAAGCCAATGAGCAGTTCTTC | CATLKGGEANEQFF
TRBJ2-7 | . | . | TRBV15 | TGTGCCACCAGCAGAGAGCAGGACAGCTCCTACGAGCAGTACTTC | CATSREQDSSYEQYF
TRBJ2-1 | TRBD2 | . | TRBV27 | TGTGCCGCCGGACTAGCGGGATTGTTGGATGAGCAGTTCTTC | CAAGLAGLLDEQFF
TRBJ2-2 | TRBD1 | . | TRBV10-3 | TGTGCCATCAGCCGGGACAGGAACACCGGGGAGCTGTTTTTT | CAISRDRNTGELFF
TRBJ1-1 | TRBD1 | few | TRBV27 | TGTGCCAGCAGCCCGACAGGGGGGTCTACTGAAGCTTTCTTT | CASSPTGGSTEAFF
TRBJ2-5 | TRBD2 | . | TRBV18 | TGTGCCAGCTCACCCTTACCATTGAGCAGCGCGGGAGGGGAGACCCAGTACTTC | CASSPLPLSSAGGETQYF
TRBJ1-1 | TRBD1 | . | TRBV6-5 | TGTGCCAGCAGTTTCGGAGGACAGGACGTTACTGAAGCTTTCTTT | CASSFGGQDVTEAFF
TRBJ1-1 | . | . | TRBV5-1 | TGCGCCAGCAGCTTGGGGGTTGTTCAGGGAGGAAGAACTGAAGCTTTCTTT | CASSLGVVQGGRTEAFF
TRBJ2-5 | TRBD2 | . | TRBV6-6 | TGTGCCAGCAGATTTTTTAGCGGGAGGCAAGAGACCCAGTACTTC | CASRFFSGRQETQYF
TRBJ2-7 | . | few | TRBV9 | TGTGCCAGCAGCAACAGGACCCCGAGTAGGTACTACGAGCAGTACTTC | CASSNRTPSRYYEQYF
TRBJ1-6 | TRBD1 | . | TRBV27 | TGTGCCAGCGCCGCAGGGGGCGCGGATTCACCCCTCCACTTT | CASAAGGADSPLHF
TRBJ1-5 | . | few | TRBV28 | TGTGCCAGCAGTTTTAGTCTTTTTTTGACAGGCAATCAGCCCCAGCATTTT | CASSFSLFLTGNQPQHF
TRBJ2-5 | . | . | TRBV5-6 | TGTGCCAGCAGCTTGTCGCACAGTTACGCCAAAGAGACCCAGTACTTC | CASSLSHSYAKETQYF
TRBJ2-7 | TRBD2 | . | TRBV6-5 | TGTGCCAGCAGTTTCCGGACTAGCGGGAGGTTGTACGAGCAGTACTTC | CASSFRTSGRLYEQYF
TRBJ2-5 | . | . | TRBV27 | TGTGCCAGCAGTTTCGGCAGGGAAGAGACCCAGTACTTC | CASSFGREETQYF
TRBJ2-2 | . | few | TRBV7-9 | TGTGCCAGCAGCTTAGGGCCGAAGGGCAGGGGAGACACCGGGGAGCTGTTTTTT | CASSLGPKGRGDTGELFF
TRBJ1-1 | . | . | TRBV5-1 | TGCGCCAGCAGCTTCGAAGAAGGAGTCACTGAAGCTTTCTTT | CASSFEEGVTEAFF
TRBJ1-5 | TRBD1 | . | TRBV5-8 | TGTGCCAGCAGCCAGGGGGGCTATAGCAATCAGCCCCAGCATTTT | CASSQGGYSNQPQHF
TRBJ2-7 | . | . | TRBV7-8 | TGTGCCAGCAGCGGGAGTGGTTACGAGCAGTACTTC | CASSGSGYEQYF
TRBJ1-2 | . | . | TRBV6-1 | TGTGCCAGCAGTGGGGACACCTATGGCTACACCTTC | CASSGDTYGYTF
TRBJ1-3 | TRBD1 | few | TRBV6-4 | TGTGCCAGCAGTGTGGGGGAAGGGGGCGTAAGCTCTGGAAACACCATATATTTT | CASSVGEGGVSSGNTIYF
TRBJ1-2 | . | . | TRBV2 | TGTGCCAGCAGTGAGGGGGCTGGCTATGGCTACACCTTC | CASSEGAGYGYTF
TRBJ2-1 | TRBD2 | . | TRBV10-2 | TGCGCCAGCAGTGATCGCGGGAGTGAGCAGTTCTTC | CASSDRGSEQFF
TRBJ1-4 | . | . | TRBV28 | TGTGCCAGCAGCTACCAAACAACTAATGAAAAACTGTTTTTT | CASSYQTTNEKLFF
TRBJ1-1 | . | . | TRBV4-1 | TGCGCCAGCAGCAAGAACGGTTTCAACACTGAAGCTTTCTTT | CASSKNGFNTEAFF
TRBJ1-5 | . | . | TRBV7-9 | TGTTCCAGCAGCCCCGCGAACAATCAGCCCCAGCATTTT | CSSSPANNQPQHF
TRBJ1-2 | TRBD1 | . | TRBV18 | TGTGCCAGCTGTTCCACCCCGGGGACAGGGGAGGAGAATGGCTACACCTTC | CASCSTPGTGEENGYTF